This entry features one TCR beta chain sequence. These data are taken from a study of cytomegalovirus exposure and HLA in healthy donors. PCR employed 60 Vbeta and 13 Jbeta primers. Generated by immunoSEQ multiplex PCR, the TCRdb table keeps only in-frame clones and is missing some. Of roughly 250,000 clones in the sample, roughly 86% were seen once. The CDR3 is 14 amino acids. Trimming pared 5 bases from V and 4 bases from J, leaving 15 bases between. CDR1 and CDR2 (germline): MNHEY, SMNVEV (reference sequence). V gene TRBV27 combines with J gene TRBJ2-7, with a weak D call TRBD2 (5 bases). The sequenced material came from PBMCs. The receptor was isolated from a woman aged 40 to 50 in good health and CMV-seropositive. CDR3 sequence: CASSKGRTPYEQYF. The CDR3 DNA reads as TGTGCCAGCAGTAAAGGACGGACTCCGTACGAGCAGTACTTC.